This entry concerns a single T cell receptor beta chain. Antigen unknown. The sample is drawn from a study of T cell responses to AZD1222 COVID-19 vaccine. Per germline, CDR1 WSHSY and CDR2 SAAADI. CDR3 length: 16 amino acids. V lost 2 bases and J 0 bases, leaving 11 bases between the germline ends. TCRdb keeps only in-frame clones here, not all; method: immunoSEQ multiplex PCR. The table lists 130,000 to 150,000 clones, about nine tenths of them singletons. Study outcomes and limitations: The study found vaccine-associated CD4 TCRs spanning spike, dominant at 160-218 and 743-854. Recipients of two AZD1222 doses showed rising Spike-specific TCR breadth and depth.

The specimen comprised peripheral blood, sampled on day 0 of MenACWY control vaccination. The V gene is TRBV10-2, the J gene TRBJ1-5; the D gene is possibly TRBD1 (5 bases). The TCR sequence derives from an adult in good health. The CDR3 loop is CASSEIGGFSNQPQHF. DNA for the CDR3: TGCGCCAGCAGTGAGATCGGGGGTTTTAGCAATCAGCCCCAGCATTTT.